This TCR beta chain is drawn from a study of blood T cell repertoires in COVID-19. On the study more broadly: Sites across the United States, Italy and Spain contributed samples from acute and convalescent COVID-19.

Method: immunoSEQ multiplex PCR; TCRdb's copy keeps in-frame clones and lacks some. The repertoire holds approximately 140,000 clones, 65% to 80% seen once, with less than 15% in the top ten. The length of the CDR3 is 15 residues. Trimming took 1 base from V and 7 from J, leaving 12 bases between them. The V gene's germline CDR1 is SGHDT and CDR2 YYEEEE. The genes are TRBV5-6 and TRBJ1-6; weak D call: TRBD1 (5 bases). The TCR comes from a man older than 75 with acute or convalescent COVID-19. The sample taken for sequencing was peripheral blood. CDR3 nucleotide sequence: TGTGCCAGCAGCTTGACAGGCAGTTGGAATTCACCCCTCCACTTT. This translates into CASSLTGSWNSPLHF.